Below, one T cell receptor (beta chain) is given with its context. Study processing details: The assay estimated nucleated cells by amplifying reference gene primers. Clones were read by immunoSEQ multiplex PCR, and TCRdb kept only the in-frame ones, dropping some. V, J and clone size derive from that table, while D and trimming were established from the DNA sequence. The data contain about 85,000 clones, roughly 90% of them singletons. In germline, CDR1 is SGHTS, CDR2 YDEGEE. This CDR3 contains 15 residues. The V gene end was trimmed by 4 bases and the J gene end by 8 bases; junction bases not matched to a gene: 9. The sample belongs to a study of blood T cell repertoires in COVID-19. Turning to the study itself: Spain, Italy and the United States supplied samples that represented acute and convalescent COVID-19. In each case, the material was cDNA or gDNA derived from T cells, B-cell-depleted T cells, or PBMCs.

The origin of this receptor is a man over 45 with acute or convalescent COVID-19. Sequences were obtained from peripheral blood. The rearrangement uses TRBV5-8 and TRBJ2-1; 10 bases match TRBD1. The CDR3 DNA reads TGTGCCAGCAGCGCAGCCGGGACAGGGGCCGATGAGCAGTTCTTC. As protein: CASSAAGTGADEQFF.